The present T cell receptor beta chain was sequenced within a study of shared clonotypes between healthy human individuals. This clone was recorded many times. TCRdb keeps only in-frame clones here, not all; method: immunoSEQ multiplex PCR. Of fewer than 850,000 clones detected, 90% appear once; the ten largest clones hold 34%. Material for sequencing was memory CD8+ T cells from PBMCs. Sample subset: CD45RO+ cells pooled with CCR7-negative TemRA cells. This receptor was taken from a man aged 18-30 years in good health. Some clones in this sample may be carry-over from other donors' samples.

In DNA, the CDR3 is TGTGCCATCAGTGAAGGGATCTTGAACACTGAAGCTTTCTTT. Translated, it gives CAISEGILNTEAFF. This chain uses TRBV10-3 with TRBJ1-1; no clear D. The CDR3 runs to 14 residues. Trimming took 3 bases from V and 0 from J, leaving 8 bases between them. Looked up from germline, CDR1 is ENHRY and CDR2 is SYGVKD.